The 26 T cell receptor beta chains below were found in one sample sequenced in a study of molecular identifiers for immune sequencing clone quantification. TCRdb re-derived calls from the PCR reads in MiXCR, one entry per CDR3 protein. This table holds approximately 550,000 distinct CDR3 sequences, about a fifth found once. Sequencing used naive CD8+ T cells from blood, with Jurkat cell RNA spiked in. Documented subset: FACS-sorted CD8+CD4-CCR7+CD45RA+ naive T cells. The receptor source for this set is a human donor in good health. Some libraries in this study had Jurkat cell RNA spiked in.

This clonotype occurred many times. The chain has TRBV4-1 and TRBJ2-7; TRBD2 aligns across 11 bases. Germline CDR1 is MGHRA and CDR2 is YSYEKL. The CDR3 totals 15 residues. The V segment lost 3 bases and the J segment 3 bases; nucleotides outside the gene matches: 4. The CDR3, as DNA: TGCGCCAGCAGCCACACTAGCGGGGGTATCTACGAGCAGTACTTC. Translating gives CASSHTSGGIYEQYF.

This clonotype occurred many times. CDR3 coding DNA: TGTGCCAGCAGCCTGGGACTGTATAGCAATCAGCCCCAGCATTTT. It encodes CASSLGLYSNQPQHF. This chain joins TRBV6-2 or TRBV6-3 and TRBJ1-5; possible D gene TRBD1, 5 bases. The V end lost 6 bases, the J end lost 0 bases, and 12 bases lay between the germline ends. Germline V gives CDR1 MNHEY, CDR2 SVGEGT. There are 15 residues in the CDR3.

The chain joins TRBV7-2 to TRBJ1-1; D gene uncertain. This CDR3 comprises 15 residues. From germline, CDR1 is SGHTA and CDR2 FQGNSA. The V gene lost 3 bases and the J gene lost 2 bases, with 13 bases spanning the gap. CDR3 in amino acids: CASSFSRAGNTEAFF. The CDR3 coding sequence is TGTGCCAGCAGCTTTTCTAGGGCAGGTAACACTGAAGCTTTCTTT.

Turning to this clonotype: A single base separates this from a much larger clone, so it may be a read error. The rearrangement joins TRBV4-1 to TRBJ1-4; no clear D gene. The CDR3 runs to 15 residues. The germline gives CDR1 MGHRA, CDR2 YSYEKL. CDR3: CASSQEGQERGKLLF. The DNA of the CDR3 is TGCGCCAGCAGCCAAGAAGGGCAGGAGAGAGGAAAACTGCTTTTT.

In its sample, this clonotype was seen a few times. Mismatch with germline at one junction end may stem from a read error. The chain joins TRBV7-9 to TRBJ1-1; possible D gene TRBD1, 6 bases. CDR1 and CDR2 from the germline V gene are SEHNR and FQNEAQ (reference sequence). This CDR3 is 13 amino acids long. DNA for the CDR3: TGTGGCAGCAGACTTGGACAGAGCACTGAAGCTTTCTTT. Its translation: CGSRLGQSTEAFF.

In regard to this clonotype: Since a much larger clone is just one base distant, this may be a read error. The rearrangement links TRBV20-1 to TRBJ2-3, with 7 positions matching TRBD2. The germline V gene has CDR1 DFQATT and CDR2 SNEGSKA (reference sequence). V lost 5 bases to trimming and J lost 2 bases; unmatched junction nucleotides: 13. This CDR3 region has 16 residues. The CDR3 DNA reads TGCAGTGCTCGTCTCCTAGCGGCCAAAGTCACAGATACGCAGTATTTT. Its protein is CSARLLAAKVTDTQYF.

The V and J genes are TRBV19 and TRBJ2-2; 9 bases map to TRBD1. With 5 bases clipped from V and 5 bases from J, the junction kept 6 bases outside the gene matches. Germline V gene data show CDR1 as LNHDA and CDR2 as SQIVND (reference sequence). The CDR3 has 15 residues. The CDR3 spells CASSVTGTGTGELFF. The CDR3 DNA follows: TGTGCCAGTAGTGTTACCGGGACAGGGACCGGGGAGCTGTTTTTT.

V and J are TRBV30 and TRBJ1-1; maybe TRBD1 (5 bases). V gave up 3 bases and J gave up 5 bases, with 16 bases separating them. The germline V gene has CDR1 GTSNPN and CDR2 SVGIG (reference sequence). The CDR3 extends over 14 amino acids. The CDR3 sequence: CAWRVSWGSTEAFF. CDR3 nucleotide sequence: TGTGCCTGGAGGGTATCCTGGGGGAGTACTGAAGCTTTCTTT. The full variable domain, with the rest looked up from reference TRBV30 and TRBJ1-1, is SQTIHQWPATLVQPVGSPLSLECTVEGTSNPNLYWYRQAAGRGLQLLFYSVGIGQISSEVPQNLSASRPQDRQFILSSKKLLLSDSGFYLCAWRVSWGSTEAFFGQGTRLTVV.

This clonotype was counted only a few times. The chain employs TRBV6-5 and TRBJ1-2, with no clear D. This CDR3 region has 13 residues. CDR1 and CDR2 from the germline V gene are MNHEY and SVGAGI. Trimming took 2 bases from V and 2 from J, leaving 6 bases between them. The CDR3: CASSYTPNYGYTF. The CDR3, as DNA: TGTGCCAGCAGTTACACACCGAACTATGGCTACACCTTC.

This clonotype was observed a handful of times. The CDR3 DNA sequence: TGTGCCGGCTCTCGCGAGTTCTCCACAGATACGCAGTATTTT. This encodes CAGSREFSTDTQYF. The genes are TRBV28 and TRBJ2-3; no reliable D call. Germline assignment: CDR1 MDHEN and CDR2 SYDVKM. Trimming removed 11 bases from V and 2 bases from J, with 17 bases in between. The CDR3 runs 14 residues.

The V gene is TRBV20-1, the J gene TRBJ2-7; 10 bases agree with TRBD1. With V trimmed by 4 bases and J by 3 bases, 9 bases remained unmatched. CDR3 length: 15 residues. Looked up from germline, CDR1 is DFQATT and CDR2 is SNEGSKA (reference sequence). The CDR3 region is CSATFPGQGIYEQYF. The CDR3 nucleotides read TGCAGTGCTACCTTTCCGGGACAGGGGATCTACGAGCAGTACTTC.

The chain recombines TRBV7-9 with TRBJ2-7, with 9 bases lining up with TRBD2. The CDR3 consists of 16 residues. Per the germline V gene, CDR1 is SEHNR and CDR2 is FQNEAQ (reference sequence). The V and J ends lost 0 bases and 5 bases, in that order; junction bases with no gene match: 8. The CDR3 spells CASSLAVSGRSHEQYF. The CDR3 nucleotides are TGTGCCAGCAGCTTAGCGGTGAGCGGGAGGTCCCACGAGCAGTACTTC.

A note on this clonotype: At one of its ends the junction is not consistent with the germline gene, which may arise from a read error. The genes are TRBV7-2 and TRBJ2-7; D perhaps matches TRBD1 (5 bases). This CDR3 spans 14 amino acids. From germline, CDR1 is SGHTA and CDR2 FQGNSA. DNA of the CDR3: TGTGCCAGCAGCTCCGGTCAGGGATCCTACGAGCGGTACTTC. It specifies CASSSGQGSYERYF.

This clonotype was found many times. The chain joins TRBV7-6 to TRBJ1-1; D is unresolved. Trimming cost V 1 base and J 1 base, with 7 bases left between them. CDR3 length equals 14 residues. The germline CDR1 and CDR2 sequences are SGHVS and FNYEAQ. CDR3 sequence: CASSLGRWNTEAFF. CDR3 bases: TGTGCCAGCAGCTTAGGGAGGTGGAACACTGAAGCTTTCTTT. Full variable domain (missing parts from reference TRBV7-6 and TRBJ1-1): GAGVSQSPRYKVTKRGQDVALRCDPISGHVSLYWYRQALGQGPEFLTYFNYEAQQDKSGLPNDRFSAERPEGSISTLTIQRTEQRDSAMYRCASSLGRWNTEAFFGQGTRLTVV.

In this sample, this clonotype turned up a few times. This chain connects TRBV27 to TRBJ1-2; D gene ambiguous. The CDR3 runs to 17 residues. Germline V gene lookup returns CDR1 MNHEY and CDR2 SMNVEV (reference sequence). Trimming removed 1 base from V and 0 bases from J, with 15 bases in between. The CDR3 loop reads CASSLYPATISNYGYTF. The DNA for the CDR3 is TGTGCCAGCAGTTTATACCCCGCCACGATATCTAACTATGGCTACACCTTC.

Many counts were recorded for this clonotype. In DNA, the CDR3 is TGTGCCAGCAGTTACGATTTCGGACTCTCTGGGGCCAACGTCCTGACTTTC. Protein: CASSYDFGLSGANVLTF. The genes are TRBV6-6 and TRBJ2-6; D is possibly TRBD2 (5 bases). The V end lost 2 bases, the J end lost 0 bases, and 11 bases lay between the germline ends. The CDR3 has 17 residues. Germline-derived CDR1 and CDR2 are MNHNY and SVGAGI (reference sequence).

This clonotype was counted only a few times. The chain joins TRBV28 to TRBJ2-6; D is unresolved. The V gene's germline CDR1 is MDHEN and CDR2 SYDVKM. Trimming pared 3 bases from V and 2 bases from J, leaving 14 bases between. The CDR3 runs to 17 residues. This CDR3 is CASSFLSLVTGANVLTF. DNA for the CDR3: TGTGCCAGCAGTTTTCTATCGCTAGTGACTGGGGCCAACGTCCTGACTTTC.

The CDR3 DNA reads TGTGCCTGGGGGACGTTCCTCGGGGCCAACGTCCTGACTTTC. This sequence encodes CAWGTFLGANVLTF. This rearrangement joins TRBV30 to TRBJ2-6; D assignment may be TRBD1 or TRBD2 (5 bases each). CDR3 length: 14 amino acids. Trimming took 5 bases from V and 4 from J, leaving 12 bases between them. From germline, CDR1 is GTSNPN and CDR2 SVGIG (reference sequence).

The table lists this clonotype with a few counts. The rearrangement links TRBV2 to TRBJ2-5; no clear D. CDR3 length: 15 amino acids. CDR1 SNHLY and CDR2 FYNNEI come from the germline V gene. Trimming stripped 3 bases from V and 2 bases from J, with 13 bases between. As DNA, the CDR3 is TGTGCCAGCAGTGATCTTGGGGATAGACAAGAGACCCAGTACTTC. This translates into CASSDLGDRQETQYF.

V is TRBV29-1 and J is TRBJ1-1; D possibly corresponds to TRBD1 (6 bases). Germline values: CDR1 SQVTM, CDR2 ANQGSEA. Between the trimmed V and J ends, which lost 4 bases and 4 bases, there was a span of 10 bases. This CDR3 has 12 amino acids. The CDR3 protein is CSVVPRGTEAFF. CDR3 nucleotides: TGCAGCGTTGTCCCCAGGGGCACTGAAGCTTTCTTT.

This clonotype occurred many times. V is TRBV27 and J is TRBJ2-5; TRBD1 is a possible D gene (6 bases). Germline V gives CDR1 MNHEY, CDR2 SMNVEV (reference sequence). This CDR3 spans 13 amino acids. V was pared by 5 bases and J by 9 bases, with 16 bases between. The CDR3 loop is CASSATGFGAQYF. The CDR3 region has the DNA TGTGCCAGCAGTGCAACAGGGTTTGGGGCCCAGTACTTC.

This clonotype showed up just a few times. The V and J genes are TRBV6-5 and TRBJ1-5; D perhaps matches TRBD1 (5 bases). Germline V gives CDR1 MNHEY, CDR2 SVGAGI. The CDR3 consists of 14 residues. Trimming took 2 bases from V and 5 from J, leaving 10 bases between them. The CDR3 sequence: CASSYRDGYQPQHF. CDR3 nucleotide sequence: TGTGCCAGCAGTTACAGGGACGGCTATCAGCCCCAGCATTTT.

Concerning this clonotype itself: A much larger clone lies one base from this, so it may be a read error. V and J are TRBV6-5 and TRBJ2-5; 11 bases are a match to TRBD2. This CDR3 has 15 residues. Germline lookup yields CDR1 MNHEY and CDR2 SVGAGI. The CDR3, as DNA: TGTGCCAGCGGTTACAGTGGACTAGCGGGAGAGACCCAGTACTTC. Residues: CASGYSGLAGETQYF.

This clonotype was recorded once. A much larger clone is a single base away; this may be a read error. Given the absence of the conserved phenylalanine or tryptophan at the CDR3 end, a read error is likely. The chain is built from TRBV28 and TRBJ1-5; 11 bases line up with TRBD1. V shed 3 bases, J shed 5 bases, and the junction held 3 bases outside the gene matches. Per germline, CDR1 MDHEN and CDR2 SYDVKM. CDR3 length: 15 amino acids. CDR3 nucleotide sequence: TGTGCCAGCAGTTTTGGGACAGGGGGTTATCAGCCCCAGCATCTT. Translating gives CASSFGTGGYQPQHL.

This clonotype was found a few times. The chain has TRBV7-9 and TRBJ2-3; D might be TRBD1 (6 bases). Between the trimmed V and J ends, which lost 5 bases and 6 bases, there was a span of 9 bases. The CDR3 runs 12 residues. Germline CDR1 SEHNR, CDR2 FQNEAQ (reference sequence). CDR3 nucleotide sequence: TGTGCCAGCAGCCAAGACAGGGATACGCAGTATTTT. Encoded protein: CASSQDRDTQYF.

This clonotype was picked up many times. V is TRBV28 and J is TRBJ2-4; D gene ambiguous. The CDR3 is made up of 12 amino acids. Germline V gives CDR1 MDHEN, CDR2 SYDVKM. The V gene lost 5 bases and the J gene lost 7 bases, with 9 bases spanning the gap. The DNA for the CDR3 is TGTGCCAGCAGTCCATTCGAGAACATTCAGTACTTC. Translated: CASSPFENIQYF.